The T cell receptor beta chain under discussion was sequenced for a study of radiotherapy plus CTLA-4 blockade in lung cancer. Looking at the study overall: Among patients, approximately 19% showed objective responses, and around 30% had disease control.

The study, taken as a whole, reports: Alongside interferon-beta, early blood T cell clone dynamics were reportedly the best predictor of response.

Worth noting for this clone: Its antigen is not known.

The V gene's germline CDR1 is SGHDT and CDR2 YYEEEE. V was clipped by 4 bases and J by 2 bases, with 14 bases between them. The CDR3 spans 15 residues. Using immunoSEQ multiplex PCR, the repertoire was profiled, and TCRdb retains in-frame clones only, with some absent. The sample records roughly 80,000 clones, 60% to 85% being singletons. This TCR came from a human donor with non-small cell lung cancer who had a partial response to radiotherapy plus ipilimumab. Some clones in this sample may be carry-over from other donors' samples. The V call is TRBV5-6, the J call TRBJ2-3, with a possible D match to TRBD1 (5 bases). Source: peripheral blood, taken from a patient treated with radiotherapy plus ipilimumab. The CDR3, as DNA: TGTGCCAGCAGCCATCGTACAGGCCCCACAGATACGCAGTATTTT. Translation: CASSHRTGPTDTQYF.